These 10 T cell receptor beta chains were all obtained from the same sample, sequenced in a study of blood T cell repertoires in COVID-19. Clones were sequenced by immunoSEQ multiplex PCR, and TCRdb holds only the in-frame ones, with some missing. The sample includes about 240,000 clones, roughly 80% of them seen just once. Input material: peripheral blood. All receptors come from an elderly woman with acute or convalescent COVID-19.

The CDR3 region is CASSHWSQGQEKLFF. CDR3 bases: TGTGCCAGCAGCCACTGGTCGCAGGGACAAGAAAAACTGTTTTTT. The chain employs TRBV3-1 (or the pseudogene TRBV3-2) and TRBJ1-4; D is perhaps TRBD1 (6 bases). CDR1 and CDR2 (germline): LGHDT, YNNKEL (reference sequence). The CDR3 has 15 residues. V was pared by 3 bases and J by 8 bases, with 16 bases between.

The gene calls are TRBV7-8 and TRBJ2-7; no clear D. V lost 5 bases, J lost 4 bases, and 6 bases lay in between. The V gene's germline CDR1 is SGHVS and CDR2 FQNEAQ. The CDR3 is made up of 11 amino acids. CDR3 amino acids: CASSPHYEQYF. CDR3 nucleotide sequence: TGTGCCAGCAGCCCACATTACGAGCAGTACTTC.

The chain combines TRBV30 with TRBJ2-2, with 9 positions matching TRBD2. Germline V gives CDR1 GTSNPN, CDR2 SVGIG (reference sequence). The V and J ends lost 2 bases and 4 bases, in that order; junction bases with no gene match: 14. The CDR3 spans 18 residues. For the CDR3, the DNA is TGTGCCTGGAGTCCCCGTGGTAGCGGGGGTTTGGGCACCGGGGAGCTGTTTTTT. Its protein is CAWSPRGSGGLGTGELFF.

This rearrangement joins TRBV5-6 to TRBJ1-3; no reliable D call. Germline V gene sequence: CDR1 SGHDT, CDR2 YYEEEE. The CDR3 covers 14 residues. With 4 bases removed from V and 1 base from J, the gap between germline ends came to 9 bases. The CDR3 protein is CASSPWASGNTIYF. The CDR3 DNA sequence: TGTGCCAGCAGCCCATGGGCTTCTGGAAACACCATATATTTT.

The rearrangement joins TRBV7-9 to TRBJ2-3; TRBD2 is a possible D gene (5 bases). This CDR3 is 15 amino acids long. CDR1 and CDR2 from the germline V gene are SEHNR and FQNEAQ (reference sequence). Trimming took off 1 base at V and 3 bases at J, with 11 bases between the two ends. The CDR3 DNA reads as TGTGCCAGCAGCTTAGTTGTGACGGGGACAGATACGCAGTATTTT. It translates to CASSLVVTGTDTQYF.

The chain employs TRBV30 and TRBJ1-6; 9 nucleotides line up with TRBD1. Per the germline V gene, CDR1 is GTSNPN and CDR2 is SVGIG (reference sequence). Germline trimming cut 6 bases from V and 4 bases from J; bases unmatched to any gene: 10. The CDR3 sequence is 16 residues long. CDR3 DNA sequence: TGTGCCTGCGTGACCCGGGACAGGGAGTATAATTCACCCCTCCACTTT. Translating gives CACVTRDREYNSPLHF.

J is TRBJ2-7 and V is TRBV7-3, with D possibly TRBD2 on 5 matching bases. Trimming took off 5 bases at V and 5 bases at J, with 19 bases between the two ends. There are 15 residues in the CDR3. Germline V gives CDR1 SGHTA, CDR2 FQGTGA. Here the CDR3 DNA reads TGTGCCAGCAGCCAATGGGGTACCGCGGGCAACGAGCAGTACTTC. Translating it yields CASSQWGTAGNEQYF.

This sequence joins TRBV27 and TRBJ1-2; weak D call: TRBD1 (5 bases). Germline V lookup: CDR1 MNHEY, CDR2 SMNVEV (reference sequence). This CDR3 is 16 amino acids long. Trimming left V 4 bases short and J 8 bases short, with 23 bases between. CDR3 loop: CASSSRRGSLGMGYTF. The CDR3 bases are TGTGCCAGCAGTTCCCGAAGGGGTTCGTTAGGTATGGGCTACACCTTC.

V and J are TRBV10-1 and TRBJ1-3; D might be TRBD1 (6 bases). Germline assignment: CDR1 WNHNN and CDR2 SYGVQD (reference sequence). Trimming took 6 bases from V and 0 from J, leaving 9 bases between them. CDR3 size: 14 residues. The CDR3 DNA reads TGCGCCAGCAGAGGGACACTCTCTGGAAACACCATATATTTT. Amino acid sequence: CASRGTLSGNTIYF.

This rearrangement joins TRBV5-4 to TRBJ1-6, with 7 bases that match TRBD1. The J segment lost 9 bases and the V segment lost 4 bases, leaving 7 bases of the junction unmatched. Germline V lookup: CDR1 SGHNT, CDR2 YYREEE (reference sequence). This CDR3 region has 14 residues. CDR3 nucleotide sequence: TGTGCCAGCAGCACCTACAGGGGATCTTCACCCCTCCACTTT. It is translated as CASSTYRGSSPLHF.